Described below is a single T cell receptor (beta chain) sequence and its context. Its specificity is not known. This record comes from a study of a mutant IDH1 vaccine in newly diagnosed glioma. At the level of the study: Patients previously underwent radiotherapy, temozolomide, or both, and most underwent both. V12 came at week 35, V13 at week 47. Overall study results and limits: Patients mounted vaccine-induced immune responses in approximately 94% of cases. Changes in top peripheral clonotypes did not appear linked to pseudoprogression.

Time point specified: week 35, safety follow-up. It was 300 ug of mutant IDH1 20-mer peptide that made up each vaccine dose, given with topical imiquimod. Trimming cost V 5 bases and J 5 bases, with 21 bases left between them. This CDR3 is built from 16 residues. Germline V gene sequence: CDR1 SEHNR, CDR2 FQNEAQ (reference sequence). The repertoire was sequenced with immunoSEQ multiplex PCR; TCRdb's copy has only in-frame clones and lacks some. Among about 58,000 clones listed, approximately 80% were seen once. This receptor was identified in a man aged 35-49 years with glioma. The chain uses TRBV7-9 and TRBJ1-2, with a tentative D call TRBD1 (5 bases). The starting material was PBMCs, obtained from a glioma patient whose treatment included an IDH1 peptide vaccine. The CDR3 DNA is TGTGCCAGCAGCACGTTGAGGGGTCCCCTCACATATGGCTACACCTTC. Its translation is CASSTLRGPLTYGYTF.